These 26 T cell receptor beta chains share one sample of origin, sequenced in a study of T cells in Graves' hyperthyroidism and ophthalmopathy. Amplification yielded TCR beta CDR3 regions, with RNA transcripts as the source. HTBI primers were the set used in a first-round RT-PCR of the TCR CDR3. One entry per CDR3 protein results from TCRdb running MiXCR on the multiplex PCR reads. Among about 290,000 distinct CDR3 sequences listed, roughly a fifth were seen once. The sequencing sample was made of blood. The receptors stem from a middle-aged man with Graves' ophthalmopathy.

CDR3 bases: TGTGCCAGCAGCCAGGTAGCGGGAGGCTGGGGTGAGCAGTTCTTC. Translated, it gives CASSQVAGGWGEQFF. The V and J genes are TRBV14 and TRBJ2-1, with 10 bases that match TRBD2. In germline, CDR1 is SGHDN, CDR2 FVKESK. The V segment lost 3 bases and the J segment 9 bases; nucleotides outside the gene matches: 8. The CDR3 length is 15 residues.

This clonotype was detected a few times. The CDR3 coding sequence is TGTGCCACCAGCAGAGATCGGGGGAACTATGGCTACACCTTC. Residues: CATSRDRGNYGYTF. The V call is TRBV15, the J call TRBJ1-2, with a weak D call TRBD1 (5 bases). Between the trimmed V and J ends, which lost 0 bases and 2 bases, there was a span of 7 bases. The length of the CDR3 is 14 residues. The V gene's germline CDR1 is LNHNV and CDR2 YYDKDF (reference sequence).

This chain connects TRBV7-2 to TRBJ2-1; D unresolved. V lost 5 bases and J 0 bases, leaving 8 bases between the germline ends. The CDR3 extends over 14 amino acids. Germline CDR1 SGHTA, CDR2 FQGNSA. The CDR3 region is CASSLMSSYNEQFF. Here the CDR3 DNA reads TGTGCCAGCAGCCTTATGAGCTCCTACAATGAGCAGTTCTTC.

CDR3 bases: TGTGCCAGCACTCCGGGACAGGGAGCTGAAGCTTTCTTT. Protein sequence: CASTPGQGAEAFF. The chain has TRBV25-1 and TRBJ1-1; 9 bases line up with TRBD1. The CDR3 loop spans 13 amino acids. V was pared by 7 bases and J by 6 bases, with 6 bases of the junction left unmatched. Germline-derived CDR1 and CDR2 are MGHDK and SYGVNS.

This clonotype occurred a few times. The chain links TRBV30 to TRBJ2-3; possibly TRBD1 or TRBD2 for D (6 bases each). Per germline, CDR1 GTSNPN and CDR2 SVGIG (reference sequence). CDR3 length equals 14 residues. V lost 1 base to trimming and J lost 2 bases, with 10 bases between them. The CDR3 DNA is TGTGCCTGGAGTGCGGGGGCCACCACAGATACGCAGTATTTT. Protein: CAWSAGATTDTQYF.

This clonotype appeared many times. This sequence joins TRBV28 and TRBJ2-3; 7 positions match TRBD1. V shed 5 bases and J 0 bases; nucleotides not matched to a gene: 2. Germline-derived CDR1 and CDR2 are MDHEN and SYDVKM. This CDR3 comprises 14 residues. CDR3 amino acids: CASSVQGSTDTQYF. In DNA, the CDR3 is TGTGCCAGCAGTGTACAGGGGAGCACAGATACGCAGTATTTT.

Of note for this clonotype: Sequence at one end of the junction differs from germline and may be a read error. The rearrangement links TRBV30 to TRBJ2-1; D assignment may be TRBD1 or TRBD2 (5 bases each). The CDR3 has 17 amino acids. Germline assignment: CDR1 GTSNPN and CDR2 SVGIG (reference sequence). The chain's CDR3 is CAWSEVTPGTEYSEQFF. CDR3 DNA sequence: TGTGCCTGGAGCGAAGTCACACCGGGGACGGAGTACAGTGAGCAGTTCTTC.

Remarks on this clonotype: A read error may be the cause here, since a much bigger clone is one base away. The J gene is TRBJ2-1, the V gene TRBV2; D is possibly TRBD1 or TRBD2 (5 bases each). Germline values: CDR1 SNHLY, CDR2 FYNNEI. Trimming took 1 base from V and 9 from J, leaving 13 bases between them. There are 14 residues in the CDR3. In nucleotides, the CDR3 is TGTGCCAGCAGTGAAGTACACGGGGACGGTGAGCAGTTCTTC. It codes for CASSEVHGDGEQFF.

The chain employs TRBV12-3 or TRBV12-4 and TRBJ1-3; no reliable D call. The V gene lost 4 bases and the J gene lost 0 bases, with 10 bases spanning the gap. This CDR3 has 15 amino acids. The CDR3 DNA sequence: TGTGCCAGCAGTTCCGCGTCCCACTCTGGAAACACCATATATTTT. Its translation: CASSSASHSGNTIYF.

The table lists this clonotype with many counts. The gene calls are TRBV30 and TRBJ2-7; the D is unclear. The length of the CDR3 is 10 residues. Per germline, CDR1 GTSNPN and CDR2 SVGIG (reference sequence). The V and J ends lost 5 bases and 0 bases respectively, with 2 bases between them. The CDR3 loop is CAWGSYEQYF. The CDR3 DNA is TGTGCCTGGGGCTCCTACGAGCAGTACTTC.

This clonotype has ten or more counts. The chain couples TRBV3-1 to TRBJ1-3; D not resolved. The ends were cut back, 5 bases at V and 1 base at J, with 6 bases in the middle. CDR3 length: 13 amino acids. Germline V gives CDR1 LGHDT, CDR2 YNNKEL (reference sequence). CDR3 coding DNA: TGTGCCAGCAGCTCGGTATCTGGAAACACCATATATTTT. Amino acids: CASSSVSGNTIYF.

This clonotype was observed many times. The V gene is TRBV10-1, the J gene TRBJ2-1; 10 positions match TRBD2. The V gene's germline CDR1 is WNHNN and CDR2 SYGVQD (reference sequence). The CDR3 has 14 residues. With 6 bases clipped from V and 6 bases from J, the junction kept 5 bases outside the gene matches. The CDR3 region is CASRASGSPNEQFF. The CDR3 DNA is TGCGCCAGCAGGGCTAGCGGGAGTCCCAATGAGCAGTTCTTC.

There are many counts of this clonotype. This rearrangement joins TRBV2 to TRBJ2-3; TRBD2 aligns across 7 bases. The J segment lost 1 base and the V segment lost 6 bases, leaving 4 bases of the junction unmatched. Germline CDR1 SNHLY, CDR2 FYNNEI. The CDR3 sequence is 14 residues long. The CDR3 reads CASSWLAGTDTQYF. CDR3 DNA sequence: TGTGCCAGCAGCTGGCTAGCGGGCACAGATACGCAGTATTTT.

The chain couples TRBV5-5 to TRBJ1-5, with 11 bases matching TRBD1. V was clipped by 4 bases and J by 2 bases; unmatched bases: 11. This CDR3 is 18 amino acids long. Germline V lookup: CDR1 SGHKS, CDR2 YYEKEE (reference sequence). CDR3 sequence reads: CASSTGQGARAGNQPQHF. Here the CDR3 DNA reads TGTGCCAGCAGCACAGGACAGGGGGCGCGTGCCGGCAATCAGCCCCAGCATTTT.

There are many counts of this clonotype. The chain combines TRBV28 with TRBJ1-2; a weak D match, TRBD1 (5 bases). Trimming left V 8 bases short and J 4 bases short, with 20 bases between. CDR1 is MDHEN, CDR2 SYDVKM, per germline. The CDR3 is made up of 15 amino acids. CDR3 coding DNA: TGTGCCAGCCTTACTAGGGACGGAGCCTTCTATGGCTACACCTTC. Translation gives CASLTRDGAFYGYTF.

This clonotype was recorded at least ten times. The chain recombines TRBV28 with TRBJ2-4; 10 nucleotides match TRBD2. CDR3 length equals 19 residues. Trimming took 3 bases from V and 3 from J; bases not matched to a gene: 14. Looked up from germline, CDR1 is MDHEN and CDR2 is SYDVKM. DNA for the CDR3: TGTGCCAGCAGTTTTGTCCCTCTTTTAGCGGGAGGCTACAAAAACATTCAGTACTTC. Amino acid sequence: CASSFVPLLAGGYKNIQYF.

Ten or more counts support this clonotype. The V and J genes are TRBV11-2 and TRBJ1-1; TRBD1 might be the D (5 bases). Per the germline V gene, CDR1 is SGHAT and CDR2 is FQNNGV. Trimming removed 0 bases from V and 6 bases from J, with 14 bases in between. CDR3 length: 15 amino acids. The CDR3: CASSLERDLWSEAFF. CDR3 DNA sequence: TGTGCCAGCAGCTTAGAAAGGGACTTGTGGTCTGAAGCTTTCTTT.

The sample holds a few counts of this clonotype. This rearrangement joins TRBV7-9 to TRBJ1-1; D might be TRBD1 (5 bases). This CDR3 spans 12 amino acids. V was clipped by 5 bases and J by 11 bases, with 15 bases between them. The germline CDR1 and CDR2 sequences are SEHNR and FQNEAQ (reference sequence). CDR3 bases: TGTGCCAGCAGCATAAACCGGGACTCGGCTTTCTTT. Residues: CASSINRDSAFF.

This clonotype was observed at least ten times. The genes are TRBV28 and TRBJ2-1; 8 bases align to TRBD1. The CDR3 has 18 residues. The V and J ends lost 5 bases and 4 bases, in that order; junction bases with no gene match: 16. CDR1 is MDHEN, CDR2 SYDVKM, per germline. As DNA, the CDR3 is TGTGCCAGCAGTACCTATGGCCCCAGGACAGGGAGGTACAATGAGCAGTTCTTC. Protein sequence: CASSTYGPRTGRYNEQFF.

The chain recombines TRBV5-1 with TRBJ2-7, with a weak D call TRBD2 (6 bases). Germline values: CDR1 SGHRS, CDR2 YFSETQ. The V end lost 4 bases, the J end lost 2 bases, and 19 bases lay between the germline ends. The CDR3 has 16 residues. The CDR3 coding sequence is TGCGCCAGCAGCCCTTATACGGGGGAGATCCCCTACGAGCAGTACTTC. Amino acid sequence: CASSPYTGEIPYEQYF.

Only a few counts were recorded for this clonotype. The chain joins TRBV7-2 to TRBJ1-5; D is unclear. V lost 5 bases, J lost 5 bases, and 13 bases lay in between. The CDR3 sequence is 14 residues long. The germline V gene encodes CDR1 SGHTA and CDR2 FQGNSA. The CDR3, as DNA: TGTGCCAGCAGCCCGGACCGAATCGATCAGCCCCAGCATTTT. Translated: CASSPDRIDQPQHF. The complete variable domain, with remaining parts taken from reference TRBV7-2 and TRBJ1-5, reads GAGVSQSPSNKVTEKGKDVELRCDPISGHTALYWYRQSLGQGLEFLIYFQGNSAPDKSGLPSDRFSAERTGGSVSTLTIQRTQQEDSAVYLCASSPDRIDQPQHFGDGTRLSIL.

Written as DNA, the CDR3 is TGCGCCAGCAGCACCGTCTCCGGGGAGCTGTTTTTT. Its translation: CASSTVSGELFF. The chain employs TRBV5-1 and TRBJ2-2; D call uncertain. The CDR3 loop spans 12 amino acids. The germline V and J ends were trimmed by 4 bases and 6 bases, with 7 bases remaining between them. CDR1 is SGHRS and CDR2 is YFSETQ in the germline V gene.

This clonotype occurred a few times. This rearrangement joins TRBV4-1 to TRBJ2-1; 7 nucleotides line up with TRBD2. The V gene's germline CDR1 is MGHRA and CDR2 YSYEKL. The CDR3 has 14 residues. V shed 0 bases and J 6 bases; nucleotides not matched to a gene: 2. In DNA form, the CDR3 reads TGCGCCAGCAGCCAAGAACCTAGCGGCAATGAGCAGTTCTTC. It translates to CASSQEPSGNEQFF.

The chain links TRBV6-5 to TRBJ1-1; 7 nucleotides line up with TRBD1. The CDR3 contains 14 residues. The V segment lost 2 bases and the J segment 6 bases; nucleotides outside the gene matches: 6. CDR1 MNHEY and CDR2 SVGAGI come from the germline V gene. This chain's CDR3 is CASSYTTGLPEAFF. For the CDR3, the DNA is TGTGCCAGCAGTTACACGACAGGGCTCCCTGAAGCTTTCTTT.

In its sample, this clonotype was seen many times. CDR3 loop: CASSTMDRGHNEQFF. CDR3 nucleotides: TGTGCCAGCTCTACCATGGACAGGGGGCACAATGAGCAGTTCTTC. The chain uses TRBV18 and TRBJ2-1; TRBD1 matches 11 bases. The germline CDR1 and CDR2 sequences are KGHSH and LQKENI. V shed 6 bases and J 5 bases; nucleotides not matched to a gene: 6. The CDR3 spans 15 residues. The full variable domain, its missing parts supplied by reference TRBV18 and TRBJ2-1, is NAGVMQNPRHLVRRRGQEARLRCSPMKGHSHVYWYRQLPEEGLKFMVYLQKENIIDESGMPKERFSAEFPKEGPSILRIQQVVRGDSAAYFCASSTMDRGHNEQFFGPGTRLTVL.

The chain combines TRBV9 with TRBJ1-1, with D perhaps TRBD1 (6 bases). V was shortened by 0 bases and J by 1 base, with 10 bases between the two germline ends. This CDR3 is built from 15 residues. The germline V gene has CDR1 SGDLS and CDR2 YYNGEE. CDR3 sequence (DNA): TGTGCCAGCAGCGTAGATGGGACACGGAACACTGAAGCTTTCTTT. Amino acids: CASSVDGTRNTEAFF.